Listed here are 23 T cell receptor beta chains from one sample, sequenced in a study of blood T cell repertoires in COVID-19. Libraries were prepared by immunoSEQ multiplex PCR; TCRdb keeps only in-frame clonotypes and omits some of them. The sample comprises some 120,000 clones, approximately 90% of which are singletons, and about 1% rests with the top ten. The specimen sequenced was peripheral blood. All receptors derive from a woman of 80 years or more with acute or convalescent COVID-19.

The CDR3 sequence: CASSLETGPNEKLFF. The CDR3 DNA follows: TGTGCCAGCTCACTCGAGACAGGCCCTAATGAAAAACTGTTTTTT. V and J are TRBV18 and TRBJ1-4; weak D call: TRBD1 (6 bases). CDR3 size: 15 residues. Deletions cut 4 bases from V and 3 bases from J, with 12 bases between. Germline CDR1 is KGHSH and CDR2 is LQKENI.

The chain has TRBV20-1 and TRBJ2-5; 9 nucleotides agree with TRBD1. Germline-derived CDR1 and CDR2 are DFQATT and SNEGSKA (reference sequence). V dropped 6 bases and J dropped 6; count of bases not matched to a gene: 8. The CDR3 sequence is 13 residues long. CDR3 DNA: TGCAGTGCCAGTGACAGGGGGGTCCAGACCCAGTACTTC. It codes for CSASDRGVQTQYF.

This chain connects TRBV5-1 to TRBJ2-6; possible D gene TRBD1, 6 bases. This CDR3 contains 18 residues. Trimming cost V 3 bases and J 1 base, with 17 bases left between them. CDR1 and CDR2 (germline): SGHRS, YFSETQ. The CDR3 region has the DNA TGCGCCAGCAGCTCACAGGGCGGCCCGTCATCTGGGGCCAACGTCCTGACTTTC. Its protein is CASSSQGGPSSGANVLTF.

A single count supports this clone. The rearrangement uses TRBV6-5 and TRBJ1-6; a weak D match, TRBD1 (5 bases). From germline, CDR1 is MNHEY and CDR2 SVGAGI. Trimming left V 6 bases short and J 7 bases short, with 10 bases between. CDR3 length equals 13 residues. The CDR3 here is CASRGGSNSPLHF. CDR3 coding DNA: TGTGCCAGCAGGGGGGGGTCCAATTCACCCCTCCACTTT.

The V gene is TRBV5-1, the J gene TRBJ2-1, with 8 nucleotides matching TRBD1. Trimming took 3 bases from V and 3 from J; bases not matched to a gene: 11. CDR3 size: 17 residues. Germline V gives CDR1 SGHRS, CDR2 YFSETQ. CDR3 DNA sequence: TGCGCCAGCAGCTCTCCTTCCGGACAGGGATACTACAATGAGCAGTTCTTC. Translating it yields CASSSPSGQGYYNEQFF.

The chain employs TRBV15 and TRBJ1-1; D call uncertain. In germline, CDR1 is LNHNV, CDR2 YYDKDF (reference sequence). There are 14 residues in the CDR3. Trimming cost V 1 base and J 4 bases, with 10 bases left between them. CDR3 in amino acids: CATSRVGASTEAFF. CDR3 coding DNA: TGTGCCACCAGCAGAGTCGGAGCCAGCACTGAAGCTTTCTTT.

The gene calls are TRBV5-1 and TRBJ2-5; 11 bases line up with TRBD2. CDR1 is SGHRS and CDR2 is YFSETQ in the germline V gene. CDR3 size: 16 residues. V trimming: 4 bases; J trimming: 4 bases; junction bases outside the gene matches: 9. For the CDR3, the DNA is TGCGCCAGCAGCCTGTCGAGTAGCGGGGGGGTAGAGACCCAGTACTTC. It encodes CASSLSSSGGVETQYF.

In DNA, the CDR3 is TGTGCCAGCAGCGCACTCGCCCTTGTTTACAATGAGCAGTTCTTC. Protein product: CASSALALVYNEQFF. The chain employs TRBV5-6 and TRBJ2-1; D is uncertain. The V end lost 4 bases, the J end lost 4 bases, and 15 bases lay between the germline ends. CDR1 is SGHDT, CDR2 YYEEEE, per germline. This CDR3 is built from 15 residues.

This chain uses TRBV6-1 with TRBJ1-2; D is unclear. The V and J ends lost 4 bases and 4 bases respectively, with 19 bases between them. The CDR3 spans 16 residues. Per the germline V gene, CDR1 is MNHNS and CDR2 is SASEGT. The CDR3 is CASSARVASTFYGYTF. CDR3 DNA sequence: TGTGCCAGCAGTGCCCGGGTGGCCTCCACCTTCTATGGCTACACCTTC.

The chain combines TRBV28 with TRBJ1-4; 10 bases are a match to TRBD1. This CDR3 region has 17 residues. Germline-derived CDR1 and CDR2 are MDHEN and SYDVKM. Losses at the gene ends were 5 bases for V and 3 bases for J; bases not matched to a gene: 9. The CDR3 nucleotides are TGTGCCAGCAGTCTCTCCGGGACAGGGGCCTCTAATGAAAAACTGTTTTTT. Protein sequence: CASSLSGTGASNEKLFF.

V is TRBV5-4 and J is TRBJ2-3; TRBD1 aligns across 7 bases. The CDR3 has 15 residues. CDR1 and CDR2 from the germline V gene are SGHNT and YYREEE (reference sequence). V lost 5 bases and J lost 2; bases outside the gene matches: 8. The CDR3 is CASRPDRHPTDTQYF. CDR3 nucleotide sequence: TGTGCCAGCAGGCCGGACAGGCACCCCACAGATACGCAGTATTTT.

The V gene is TRBV7-9, the J gene TRBJ1-5; D call uncertain. Germline V gene sequence: CDR1 SEHNR, CDR2 FQNEAQ (reference sequence). The CDR3 has 13 residues. With 3 bases removed from V and 3 bases from J, the gap between germline ends came to 6 bases. CDR3: CASSLGDNQPQHF. DNA for the CDR3: TGTGCCAGCAGCTTGGGCGACAATCAGCCCCAGCATTTT.

J is TRBJ1-3 and V is TRBV7-9; a possible D gene is TRBD1 (6 bases). The V gene lost 0 bases and the J gene lost 8 bases, with 11 bases spanning the gap. The V gene's germline CDR1 is SEHNR and CDR2 FQNEAQ (reference sequence). CDR3 length equals 14 residues. In DNA form, the CDR3 reads TGTGCCAGCAGCTTAGCGCCCAGGGGAGACACCATATATTTT. Protein sequence: CASSLAPRGDTIYF.

This clone has just one count. The chain has TRBV4-1 and TRBJ1-5, with 9 bases identical to TRBD1. The V gene end was trimmed by 4 bases and the J gene end by 2 bases; junction bases not matched to a gene: 9. The CDR3 consists of 17 residues. The V gene's germline CDR1 is MGHRA and CDR2 YSYEKL. CDR3 nucleotide sequence: TGCGCCAGCAGCCCAGACAGGGGGGCTTTCGGCAATCAGCCCCAGCATTTT. The encoded protein is CASSPDRGAFGNQPQHF.

This chain links TRBV27 with TRBJ2-3, with D maybe TRBD2 (6 bases). CDR1 and CDR2 from the germline V gene are MNHEY and SMNVEV (reference sequence). V was clipped by 4 bases and J by 5 bases, with 13 bases between them. The CDR3 is 14 amino acids. CDR3 DNA: TGTGCCAGCAGTTCCCGACTAGTGGGAGATACGCAGTATTTT. Its protein is CASSSRLVGDTQYF.

This chain connects TRBV9 to TRBJ1-2; D is possibly TRBD1 (5 bases). V dropped 0 bases and J dropped 4 bases, with 13 bases sitting between them. CDR3 length equals 15 residues. The germline V gene has CDR1 SGDLS and CDR2 YYNGEE. CDR3 bases: TGTGCCAGCAGCGTAGCATCGGCAGGGTTCTATGGCTACACCTTC. Amino acid sequence: CASSVASAGFYGYTF.

The chain joins TRBV5-1 to TRBJ1-4; tentative D call: TRBD1 (6 bases). There are 13 residues in the CDR3. Germline V gene data show CDR1 as SGHRS and CDR2 as YFSETQ. Trimming took off 2 bases at V and 5 bases at J, with 7 bases between the two ends. CDR3 in amino acids: CASSFQGNEKLFF. The CDR3 coding sequence is TGCGCCAGCAGCTTCCAGGGGAATGAAAAACTGTTTTTT.

The chain combines TRBV6-2 or TRBV6-3 with TRBJ1-1; D not certain. Germline lookup yields CDR1 MNHEY and CDR2 SVGEGT. Trimming took 2 bases from V and 1 from J, leaving 8 bases between them. The CDR3 spans 14 residues. CDR3 protein: CASSYRGGNTEAFF. The CDR3 DNA is TGTGCCAGCAGTTACCGAGGAGGGAACACTGAAGCTTTCTTT.

The chain uses TRBV5-1 and TRBJ1-2; D not resolved. The germline V gene encodes CDR1 SGHRS and CDR2 YFSETQ. The CDR3 has 15 residues. V was pared by 7 bases and J by 4 bases, with 20 bases between. The CDR3 DNA is TGCGCCAGCCGAGTAGTCGGAGGCCTCGCCTATGGCTACACCTTC. This codes for CASRVVGGLAYGYTF.

The chain uses TRBV7-3 and TRBJ2-2; TRBD2 is a possible D gene (6 bases). Germline V gene lookup returns CDR1 SGHTA and CDR2 FQGTGA. This CDR3 has 17 residues. Between the trimmed V and J ends, which lost 3 bases and 4 bases, there was a span of 18 bases. CDR3 in amino acids: CASSFRGTSAVTGELFF. CDR3 bases: TGTGCCAGCAGCTTCCGCGGGACCTCGGCGGTCACCGGGGAGCTGTTTTTT.

The CDR3 sequence is CASSLAMQYEQYF. For the CDR3, the DNA is TGCGCCAGCAGCTTGGCGATGCAGTACGAGCAGTACTTC. V is TRBV5-1 and J is TRBJ2-7; D call uncertain. The germline V and J ends were trimmed by 0 bases and 4 bases, with 8 bases remaining between them. The CDR3 contains 13 residues. From germline, CDR1 is SGHRS and CDR2 YFSETQ.

V is TRBV7-2 and J is TRBJ1-1, with a weak D call TRBD1 (5 bases). The CDR3 has 16 amino acids. The V gene's germline CDR1 is SGHTA and CDR2 FQGNSA. The V and J ends lost 2 bases and 4 bases respectively, with 17 bases between them. The CDR3 sequence: CASSLRVGRGGTEAFF. In DNA form, the CDR3 reads TGTGCCAGCAGCTTAAGGGTGGGGAGGGGAGGCACTGAAGCTTTCTTT. Full variable domain (rest looked up from reference TRBV7-2 and TRBJ1-1): GAGVSQSPSNKVTEKGKDVELRCDPISGHTALYWYRQSLGQGLEFLIYFQGNSAPDKSGLPSDRFSAERTGGSVSTLTIQRTQQEDSAVYLCASSLRVGRGGTEAFFGQGTRLTVV.

The chain is built from TRBV20-1 and TRBJ2-5; maybe TRBD1 (6 bases). V was clipped by 3 bases and J by 0 bases, with 14 bases between them. The CDR3 contains 15 residues. The germline gives CDR1 DFQATT, CDR2 SNEGSKA (reference sequence). The CDR3 DNA follows: TGCAGTGCTAGTAGACAACAGGGTAACCAAGAGACCCAGTACTTC. This codes for CSASRQQGNQETQYF.